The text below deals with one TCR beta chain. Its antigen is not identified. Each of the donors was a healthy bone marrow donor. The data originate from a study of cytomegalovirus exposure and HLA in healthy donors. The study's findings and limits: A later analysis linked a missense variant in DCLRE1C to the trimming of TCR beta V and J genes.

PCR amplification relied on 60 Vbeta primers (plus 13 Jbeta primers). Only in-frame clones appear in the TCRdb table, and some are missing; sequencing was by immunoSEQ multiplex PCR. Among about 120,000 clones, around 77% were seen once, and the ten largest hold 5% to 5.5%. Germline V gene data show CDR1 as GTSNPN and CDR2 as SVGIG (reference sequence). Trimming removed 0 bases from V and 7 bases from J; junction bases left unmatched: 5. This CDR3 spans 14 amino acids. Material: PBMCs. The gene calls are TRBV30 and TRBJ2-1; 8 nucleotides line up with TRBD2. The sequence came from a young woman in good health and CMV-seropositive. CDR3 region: CAWSVREGWNEQFF. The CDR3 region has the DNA TGTGCCTGGAGTGTACGGGAGGGGTGGAATGAGCAGTTCTTC.